Included here is one TCR beta chain sequence, with context. Seattle's cohort entered during active infection and was followed longitudinally. Between the trimmed V and J ends, which lost 5 bases and 10 bases, there was a span of 17 bases. In germline, CDR1 is ENHRY, CDR2 SYGVKD. The length of the CDR3 is 13 residues. The sample is drawn from a study of blood T cell repertoires in COVID-19. Overall study context: COVID-19 samples, acute and convalescent, were from the United States, Italy and Spain. T cells, B-cell-depleted T cells, or PBMCs supplied cDNA or gDNA.

Original handling: Reference gene primer amplification yielded estimated nucleated cell counts. Here immunoSEQ multiplex PCR was the method, and the copy in TCRdb shows in-frame clones only, minus some. V, J and clone size are taken as reported in that table, and D and trimming were inferred from the DNA itself. Of under 200,000 clones listed, roughly 84% are singletons. Source material: peripheral blood. The genes are TRBV10-3 and TRBJ1-1; tentatively, D is TRBD1 (5 bases). This sequence originates from a woman in her 70s with COVID-19, enrolled during active disease. The CDR3 DNA follows: TGTGCCATCAGTCCGACGGGCAGGGAGGTAGCTTTCTTT. This sequence encodes CAISPTGREVAFF.